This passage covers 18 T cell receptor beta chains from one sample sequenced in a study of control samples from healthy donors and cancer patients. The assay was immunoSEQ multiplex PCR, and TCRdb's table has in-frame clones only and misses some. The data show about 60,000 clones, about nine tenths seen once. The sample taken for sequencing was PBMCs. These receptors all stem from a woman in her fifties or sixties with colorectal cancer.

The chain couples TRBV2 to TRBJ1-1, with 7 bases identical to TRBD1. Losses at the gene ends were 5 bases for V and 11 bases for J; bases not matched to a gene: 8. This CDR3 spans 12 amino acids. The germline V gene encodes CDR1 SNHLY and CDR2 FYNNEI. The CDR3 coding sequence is TGTGCCAGCAGTCTCGGGACAGAGGACGCTTTCTTT. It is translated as CASSLGTEDAFF.

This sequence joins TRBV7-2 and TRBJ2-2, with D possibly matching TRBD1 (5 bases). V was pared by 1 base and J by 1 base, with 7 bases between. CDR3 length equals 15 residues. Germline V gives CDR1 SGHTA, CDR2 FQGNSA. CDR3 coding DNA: TGTGCCAGCAGCTTAGGGACAATGAACACCGGGGAGCTGTTTTTT. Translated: CASSLGTMNTGELFF.

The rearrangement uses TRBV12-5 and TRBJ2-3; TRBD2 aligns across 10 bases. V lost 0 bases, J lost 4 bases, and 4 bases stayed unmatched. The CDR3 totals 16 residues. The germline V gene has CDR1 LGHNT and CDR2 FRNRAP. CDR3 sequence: CASGLVAGGSPDTQYF. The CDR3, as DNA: TGTGCTAGTGGTTTGGTAGCGGGGGGGTCCCCAGATACGCAGTATTTT. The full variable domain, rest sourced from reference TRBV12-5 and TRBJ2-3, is DARVTQTPRHKVTEMGQEVTMRCQPILGHNTVFWYRQTMMQGLELLAYFRNRAPLDDSGMPKDRFSAEMPDATLATLKIQPSEPRDSAVYFCASGLVAGGSPDTQYFGPGTRLTVL.

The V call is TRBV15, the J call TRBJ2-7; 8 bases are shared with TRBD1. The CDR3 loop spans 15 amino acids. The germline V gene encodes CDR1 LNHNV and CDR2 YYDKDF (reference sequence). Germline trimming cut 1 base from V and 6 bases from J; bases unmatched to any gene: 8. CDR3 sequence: CATSRAWGQAGEQYF. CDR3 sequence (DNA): TGTGCCACCAGCAGAGCTTGGGGACAGGCGGGCGAGCAGTACTTC.

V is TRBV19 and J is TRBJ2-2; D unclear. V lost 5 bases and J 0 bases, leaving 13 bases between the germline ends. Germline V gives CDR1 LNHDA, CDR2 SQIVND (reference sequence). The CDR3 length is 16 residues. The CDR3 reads CASSARTDTNTGELFF. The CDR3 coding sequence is TGTGCCAGTAGTGCACGGACGGATACGAACACCGGGGAGCTGTTTTTT.

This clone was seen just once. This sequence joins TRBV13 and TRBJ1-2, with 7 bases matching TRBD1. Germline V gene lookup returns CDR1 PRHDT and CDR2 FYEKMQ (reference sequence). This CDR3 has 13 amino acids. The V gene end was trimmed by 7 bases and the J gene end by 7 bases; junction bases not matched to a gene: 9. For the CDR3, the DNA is TGTGCCAGCAACCGACAGGGAGTTGGTGGCTACACCTTC. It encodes CASNRQGVGGYTF.

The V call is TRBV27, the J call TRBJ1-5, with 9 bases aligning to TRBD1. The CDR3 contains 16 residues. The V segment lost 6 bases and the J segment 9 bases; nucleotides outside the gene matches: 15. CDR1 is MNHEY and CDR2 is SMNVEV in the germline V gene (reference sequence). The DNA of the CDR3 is TGTGCCAGCAGCCGCTACAGGGGGCAAGGTTCCGGGCCCCAGCATTTT. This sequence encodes CASSRYRGQGSGPQHF.

The CDR3 region is CASSPTVGPYNEQFF. The CDR3, as DNA: TGTGCCAGCAGCCCGACGGTTGGGCCCTACAATGAGCAGTTCTTC. The rearrangement links TRBV9 to TRBJ2-1, with no clear D. CDR3 length equals 15 residues. The V end was cut by 4 bases, the J end by 2 bases, with 13 bases between. In germline, CDR1 is SGDLS, CDR2 YYNGEE.

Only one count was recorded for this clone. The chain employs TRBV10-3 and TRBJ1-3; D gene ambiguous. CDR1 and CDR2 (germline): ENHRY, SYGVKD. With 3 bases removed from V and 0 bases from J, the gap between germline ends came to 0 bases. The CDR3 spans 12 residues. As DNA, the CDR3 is TGTGCCATCAGTGACTCTGGAAACACCATATATTTT. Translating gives CAISDSGNTIYF.

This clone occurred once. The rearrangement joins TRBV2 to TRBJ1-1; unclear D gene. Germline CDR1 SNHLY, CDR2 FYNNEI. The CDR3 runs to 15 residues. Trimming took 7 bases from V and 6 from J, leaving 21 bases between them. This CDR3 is CASTAPPWMVAEAFF. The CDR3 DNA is TGTGCCAGCACCGCCCCTCCCTGGATGGTCGCTGAAGCTTTCTTT.

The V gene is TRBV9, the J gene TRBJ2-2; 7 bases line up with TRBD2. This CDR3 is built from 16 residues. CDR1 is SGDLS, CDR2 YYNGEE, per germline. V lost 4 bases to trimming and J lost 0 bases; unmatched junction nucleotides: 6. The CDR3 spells CASSTRLAANTGELFF. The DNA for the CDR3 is TGTGCCAGCAGCACTAGACTAGCAGCGAACACCGGGGAGCTGTTTTTT.

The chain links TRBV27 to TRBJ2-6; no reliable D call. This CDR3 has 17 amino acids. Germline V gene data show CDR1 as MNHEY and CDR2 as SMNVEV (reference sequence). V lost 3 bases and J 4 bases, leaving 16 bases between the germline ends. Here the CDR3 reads CASSFARLRSGANVLTF. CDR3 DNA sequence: TGTGCCAGCAGTTTCGCCCGTTTGAGGTCAGGGGCCAACGTCCTGACTTTC.

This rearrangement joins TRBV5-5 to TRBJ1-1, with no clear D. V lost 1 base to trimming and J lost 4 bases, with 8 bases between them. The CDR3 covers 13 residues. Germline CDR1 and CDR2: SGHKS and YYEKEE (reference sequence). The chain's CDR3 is CASSLFYSTEAFF. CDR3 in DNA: TGTGCCAGCAGCTTGTTCTACAGCACTGAAGCTTTCTTT.

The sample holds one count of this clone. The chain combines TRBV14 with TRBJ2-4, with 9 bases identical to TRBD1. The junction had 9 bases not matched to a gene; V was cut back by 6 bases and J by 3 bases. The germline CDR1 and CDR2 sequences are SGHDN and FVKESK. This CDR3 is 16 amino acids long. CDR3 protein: CASSPLDRGFKNIQYF. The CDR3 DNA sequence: TGTGCCAGCAGTCCTCTGGACAGGGGCTTCAAAAACATTCAGTACTTC.

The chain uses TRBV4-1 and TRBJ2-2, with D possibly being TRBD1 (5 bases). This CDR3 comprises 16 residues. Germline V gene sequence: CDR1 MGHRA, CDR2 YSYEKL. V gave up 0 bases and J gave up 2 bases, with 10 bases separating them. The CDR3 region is CASSQDWTPNTGELFF. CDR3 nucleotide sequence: TGCGCCAGCAGCCAAGATTGGACACCCAACACCGGGGAGCTGTTTTTT.

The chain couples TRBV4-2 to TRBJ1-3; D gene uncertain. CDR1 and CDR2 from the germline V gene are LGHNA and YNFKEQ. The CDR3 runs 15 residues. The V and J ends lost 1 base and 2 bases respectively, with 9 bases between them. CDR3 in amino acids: CASSQGSGTGNTIYF. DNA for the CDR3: TGTGCCAGCAGCCAAGGCTCCGGAACTGGAAACACCATATATTTT.

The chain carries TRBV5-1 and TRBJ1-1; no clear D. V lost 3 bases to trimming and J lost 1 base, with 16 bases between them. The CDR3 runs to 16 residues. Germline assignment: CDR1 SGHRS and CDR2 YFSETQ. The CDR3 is CASSSLDSMQNTEAFF. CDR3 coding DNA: TGCGCCAGCAGCTCCCTCGACTCGATGCAGAACACTGAAGCTTTCTTT.

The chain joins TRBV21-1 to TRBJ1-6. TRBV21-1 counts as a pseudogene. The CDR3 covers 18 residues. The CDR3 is CASRNCLATHTSNSPLHF. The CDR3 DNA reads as TGTGCCAGCAGGAATTGTTTAGCTACACATACGTCTAATTCACCCCTCCACTTT.